A single sample gave rise to the 27 T cell receptor beta chains below, sequenced in a study of neurological immune-mediated disorders. TCRdb re-called the 5' RACE reads with MiXCR, one entry per CDR3 protein. The data hold under 90,000 distinct CDR3 sequences, with around 9.9% observed a single time. The sequenced material came from PBMCs. The receptors were sampled from a man aged 45-65 years in good health.

This clonotype occurred many times. The chain recombines TRBV5-1 with TRBJ1-6; TRBD1 matches at 12 bases. Per the germline V gene, CDR1 is SGHRS and CDR2 is YFSETQ. The CDR3 is made up of 17 amino acids. Trimming at V came to 1 base and at J to 10 bases, leaving 9 bases not matched to a gene. The CDR3 loop reads CASSLTGTGGRDSPLHF. CDR3 in DNA: TGCGCCAGCAGCTTGACCGGGACAGGGGGCAGAGACTCACCCCTCCACTTT.

This clonotype was seen at least ten times. The CDR3 DNA is TGTGCCAGCAGCTTAGGGACTAGCGGGAATGAGTCCTACAATGAGCAGTTCTTC. It yields the protein CASSLGTSGNESYNEQFF. J is TRBJ2-1 and V is TRBV7-2; 12 positions match TRBD2. Germline values: CDR1 SGHTA, CDR2 FQGNSA. This CDR3 spans 18 amino acids. The ends lost 1 base at V and 1 base at J; junction bases unmatched: 5.

This clonotype showed up many times. The chain joins TRBV29-1 to TRBJ2-7; 7 bases map to TRBD2. CDR3 length: 12 amino acids. With V trimmed by 3 bases and J by 5 bases, 4 bases remained unmatched. CDR1 is SQVTM, CDR2 ANQGSEA, per germline. Here the CDR3 reads CSVDGSGNEQYF. CDR3 coding DNA: TGCAGCGTTGACGGCAGCGGGAACGAGCAGTACTTC.

The rearrangement links TRBV3-1 to TRBJ2-3, with 8 bases lining up with TRBD2. V lost 1 base to trimming and J lost 0 bases; unmatched junction nucleotides: 3. The CDR3 consists of 16 residues. Germline CDR1 reads LGHDT; CDR2 reads YNNKEL (reference sequence). CDR3 sequence (DNA): TGTGCCAGCAGCCAAGGGTCTAGCGGGAGCACAGATACGCAGTATTTT. This sequence encodes CASSQGSSGSTDTQYF.

The sample holds many counts of this clonotype. This chain links TRBV6-2 or TRBV6-3 with TRBJ2-2, with D unclear. CDR1 and CDR2 (germline): MNHEY, SVGEGT. The ends were cut back, 5 bases at V and 3 bases at J, with 13 bases in the middle. This CDR3 region has 15 residues. The CDR3 is CASSMDEGYTGELFF. CDR3 nucleotide sequence: TGTGCCAGCAGTATGGATGAAGGATACACCGGGGAGCTGTTTTTT.

This clonotype was found many times. The genes are TRBV20-1 and TRBJ2-1, with 9 nucleotides matching TRBD2. Germline V gene lookup returns CDR1 DFQATT and CDR2 SNEGSKA (reference sequence). The CDR3 is 18 residues long. Germline trimming cut 0 bases from V and 8 bases from J; bases unmatched to any gene: 17. In DNA form, the CDR3 reads TGCAGTGCTAGAGATGCCTCGCGGGGGGGCCCCCAGGGGGATGAGCAGTTCTTC. Its translation is CSARDASRGGPQGDEQFF.

At least ten counts were recorded for this clonotype. The CDR3 DNA reads TGCGCCAGCAGCCAAGCCACCAGGAACGAGCAGTACTTC. Translated: CASSQATRNEQYF. This chain connects TRBV4-1 to TRBJ2-7; no clear D. There are 13 residues in the CDR3. Per the germline V gene, CDR1 is MGHRA and CDR2 is YSYEKL. Trimming shortened V by 1 base and J by 5 bases, and 9 bases separated the two germline ends.

In its sample, this clonotype was seen many times. The chain links TRBV5-1 to TRBJ1-2, with D hard to call. Trimming stripped 1 base from V and 7 bases from J, with 14 bases between. This CDR3 spans 14 amino acids. Looked up from germline, CDR1 is SGHRS and CDR2 is YFSETQ. The CDR3 is CASSLMSGRAGYTF. The DNA for the CDR3 is TGCGCCAGCAGCTTGATGAGCGGTCGGGCTGGCTACACCTTC. Together with reference TRBV5-1 and TRBJ1-2, the CDR3 gives the full variable domain: KAGVTQTPRYLIKTRGQQVTLSCSPISGHRSVSWYQQTPGQGLQFLFEYFSETQRNKGNFPGRFSGRQFSNSRSEMNVSTLELGDSALYLCASSLMSGRAGYTFGSGTRLTVV.

About this clonotype: An end of the junction differs from the germline gene, which may be a read error. The CDR3 is CARSLEGTGGNTIYF. DNA for the CDR3: TGTGCCAGAAGTTTGGAGGGGACGGGCGGAAACACCATATATTTT. The chain joins TRBV12-3 or TRBV12-4 to TRBJ1-3; D perhaps matches TRBD1 (5 bases). The CDR3 runs to 15 residues.

This clonotype came up many times. The CDR3 sequence is CASTKAGSTDTQYF. The CDR3 DNA is TGCGCCAGCACCAAGGCCGGTAGCACAGATACGCAGTATTTT. This chain links TRBV5-1 with TRBJ2-3; D gene uncertain. The V gene lost 6 bases and the J gene lost 0 bases, with 11 bases spanning the gap. Germline V gives CDR1 SGHRS, CDR2 YFSETQ. CDR3 length: 14 amino acids. The whole variable domain, filled in from reference TRBV5-1 and TRBJ2-3, reads KAGVTQTPRYLIKTRGQQVTLSCSPISGHRSVSWYQQTPGQGLQFLFEYFSETQRNKGNFPGRFSGRQFSNSRSEMNVSTLELGDSALYLCASTKAGSTDTQYFGPGTRLTVL.

This clonotype has only a few counts. The rearrangement links TRBV28 to TRBJ2-3; TRBD2 matches at 12 bases. The V gene end was trimmed by 4 bases and the J gene end by 14 bases; junction bases not matched to a gene: 19. This CDR3 has 17 amino acids. Per the germline V gene, CDR1 is MDHEN and CDR2 is SYDVKM. CDR3 sequence (DNA): TGTGCCAGCAGTTCCAACCGCCTCACGCTAGCGGGAGGGCCTGGGTATTTT. Protein sequence: CASSSNRLTLAGGPGYF. The full variable domain, its missing parts supplied by reference TRBV28 and TRBJ2-3, is DVKVTQSSRYLVKRTGEKVFLECVQDMDHENMFWYRQDPGLGLRLIYFSYDVKMKEKGDIPEGYSVSREKKERFSLILESASTNQTSMYLCASSSNRLTLAGGPGYFGPGTRLTVL.

This clonotype came up many times. The chain joins TRBV20-1 to TRBJ2-1; maybe TRBD2 (6 bases). Germline V gene data show CDR1 as DFQATT and CDR2 as SNEGSKA (reference sequence). The CDR3 is 16 residues long. V lost 0 bases, J lost 0 bases, and 12 bases lay in between. Written as DNA, the CDR3 is TGCAGTGCTAGAGATCCTAGCGCCAGCTCCTACAATGAGCAGTTCTTC. This codes for CSARDPSASSYNEQFF.

In its sample, this clonotype was seen many times. The gene calls are TRBV5-1 and TRBJ1-2; 7 bases align to TRBD1. V lost 4 bases to trimming and J lost 5 bases; unmatched junction nucleotides: 14. This CDR3 comprises 16 residues. Germline V lookup: CDR1 SGHRS, CDR2 YFSETQ. CDR3 region: CASSLAGRGSGYGYTF. The CDR3 DNA reads as TGCGCCAGCAGCCTGGCCGGCAGGGGGAGCGGGTATGGCTACACCTTC.

This clonotype occurred many times. This chain joins TRBV18 and TRBJ1-1; D is perhaps TRBD1 (6 bases). V was shortened by 4 bases and J by 5 bases, with 17 bases between the two germline ends. Per the germline V gene, CDR1 is KGHSH and CDR2 is LQKENI. The CDR3 is 15 amino acids. Written as DNA, the CDR3 is TGTGCCAGCTCACACGGGGACAAGCGGAGGACTGAAGCTTTCTTT. Amino acids: CASSHGDKRRTEAFF.

This clonotype showed up many times. The rearrangement links TRBV5-1 to TRBJ2-3; D gene ambiguous. CDR3 length equals 13 residues. Trimming left V 3 bases short and J 1 base short, with 6 bases between. Germline CDR1 SGHRS, CDR2 YFSETQ. The DNA of the CDR3 is TGCGCCAGCAGCTCCATAGGCACAGATACGCAGTATTTT. Its protein is CASSSIGTDTQYF.

This clonotype appeared many times. The chain joins TRBV7-9 to TRBJ2-5; D gene ambiguous. The CDR3 sequence is 12 residues long. Germline V CDR1 and CDR2: SEHNR, FQNEAQ (reference sequence). Trimming stripped 9 bases from V and 5 bases from J, with 13 bases between. CDR3 residues: CARGGTQETQYF. The CDR3 coding sequence is TGTGCCAGGGGTGGCACCCAGGAGACCCAGTACTTC.

Remarks on this clonotype: This sequence may be a read error, since a much larger clone differs from it by one base. This chain joins TRBV5-1 and TRBJ1-1, with D tentatively TRBD1 (5 bases). V dropped 6 bases and J dropped 1 base, with 13 bases sitting between them. Germline lookup yields CDR1 SGHRS and CDR2 YFSETQ. The CDR3 extends over 14 amino acids. This CDR3 reads CASNSGAGNTEAFF. The CDR3 DNA is TGCGCCAGCAATTCCGGGGCAGGGAACACTGAAGCTTTCTTT.

In its sample, this clonotype was seen many times. The CDR3 DNA reads as TGTGCCAGCAGTACCCGGGACAGGGCGAGGGAGCAGTACTTC. Residues: CASSTRDRAREQYF. This rearrangement joins TRBV6-5 to TRBJ2-7, with 9 bases matching TRBD1. The V gene's germline CDR1 is MNHEY and CDR2 SVGAGI. There are 14 residues in the CDR3. With 5 bases clipped from V and 7 bases from J, the junction kept 9 bases outside the gene matches.

This clonotype has a count of ten or more. This chain uses TRBV11-2 with TRBJ2-3, with D uncertain. Germline-derived CDR1 and CDR2 are SGHAT and FQNNGV. The CDR3 loop spans 13 amino acids. Trimming left V 1 base short and J 4 bases short, with 6 bases between. For the CDR3, the DNA is TGTGCCAGCAGCTTAGCCGGGTCAGATACGCAGTATTTT. Its protein is CASSLAGSDTQYF.

The table lists this clonotype with many counts. The chain carries TRBV10-3 and TRBJ1-3; a weak D match, TRBD1 (6 bases). The CDR3 spans 15 residues. Trimming stripped 5 bases from V and 0 bases from J, with 11 bases between. Germline V gene lookup returns CDR1 ENHRY and CDR2 SYGVKD. The CDR3 coding sequence is TGTGCCATCAGTAGACAGGATCCCTCTGGAAACACCATATATTTT. Its translation: CAISRQDPSGNTIYF.

This clonotype has ten or more counts. The chain recombines TRBV28 with TRBJ2-3, with D possibly matching TRBD2 (6 bases). The germline CDR1 and CDR2 sequences are MDHEN and SYDVKM. V lost 3 bases and J 4 bases, leaving 20 bases between the germline ends. The CDR3 sequence is 17 residues long. CDR3 sequence (DNA): TGTGCCAGCAGTTTCCCCGTTTTATTGCGGGATTCAGATACGCAGTATTTT. This codes for CASSFPVLLRDSDTQYF.

This clonotype was counted at least ten times. The CDR3 DNA follows: TGTGCCAGCAGTCGAAGGACAGGGATAAATGAGCAGTTCTTC. Translated: CASSRRTGINEQFF. V is TRBV2 and J is TRBJ2-1, with 8 bases fitting TRBD1. CDR3 length: 14 residues. Germline CDR1 and CDR2: SNHLY and FYNNEI. V gave up 5 bases and J gave up 7 bases; unmatched junction bases: 7.

The chain uses TRBV5-1 and TRBJ1-6, with TRBD1 as a possible D gene (5 bases). Deletions cut 5 bases from V and 4 bases from J, with 16 bases between. Germline V gene data show CDR1 as SGHRS and CDR2 as YFSETQ. This CDR3 has 16 amino acids. CDR3 sequence: CASRLDGGSYNSPLHF. The CDR3 DNA sequence: TGCGCCAGCAGGCTTGACGGGGGTTCGTATAATTCACCCCTCCACTTT.

This clonotype was seen at least ten times. The chain is built from TRBV7-9 and TRBJ2-2; D is unclear. The germline CDR1 and CDR2 sequences are SEHNR and FQNEAQ (reference sequence). V lost 2 bases and J lost 4, with 5 bases in between. The CDR3 is 13 amino acids. This CDR3 is CASSLRTTGELFF. The CDR3 DNA is TGTGCCAGCAGCTTACGGACCACCGGGGAGCTGTTTTTT.

This clonotype was observed many times. The junction departs from germline at one end; a sequencing error may be responsible. CDR3 sequence (DNA): TGTGCCAGCAGCACCCGACAGGGCCCTCTTCGGTTC. It translates to CASSTRQGPLRF. This chain links TRBV4-2 with TRBJ2-7, with 7 bases that match TRBD1. This CDR3 region has 12 residues. The germline CDR1 and CDR2 sequences are LGHNA and YNFKEQ.

This clonotype has only a few counts. This may come from a read error, since a much larger clone is one base off. V gene TRBV10-3 combines with J gene TRBJ2-5; 10 positions match TRBD2. CDR1 is ENHRY and CDR2 is SYGVKD in the germline V gene. This CDR3 spans 16 amino acids. As DNA, the CDR3 is TGTGCCATCAGTGAGTCGCAGCGGGGGGGCCAAGGGACCCAGTACTTC. It translates to CAISESQRGGQGTQYF.

On this clonotype: A much larger clone differs from this one at a single base, so this may be a read error. The chain is built from TRBV12-3 or TRBV12-4 and TRBJ1-6; D gene ambiguous. The CDR3 is 14 residues long. The CDR3 protein is CASSVGYGNSTLHF. The CDR3 DNA follows: TGTGCCAGCAGCGTGGGCTATGGGAATTCAACCCTCCACTTT.